These T cell receptor beta chains were read from a single sample in a study of blood T cell repertoires in COVID-19. Produced via immunoSEQ multiplex PCR; TCRdb's table is partial and in-frame only. The sample lists about 68,000 clones, about 91% occurring once. Sequencing was carried out using peripheral blood. The source of these receptors is a man aged 40-55 years with COVID-19, enrolled during active disease. CDR3s include the opening cysteine and the closing phenylalanine or tryptophan. D genes are given only for firm matches. Only some rows state a clone size, as once, few, many or a class for expanded clones.

abundance: -; v_gene: TRBV29-1; j_gene: TRBJ1-1; d_gene: -; CDR3nt: TGCAGCGTTGGGTACGAGGCTGACACTGAAGCTTTCTTT; CDR3aa: CSVGYEADTEAFF
abundance: -; v_gene: TRBV2; j_gene: TRBJ2-3; d_gene: -; CDR3nt: TGTGCCAGCAGGGAGGATACGCAGTATTTT; CDR3aa: CASREDTQYF
abundance: -; v_gene: TRBV2; j_gene: TRBJ1-5; d_gene: -; CDR3nt: TGTGCCAGCAGTGATTTGAGTAGCAATCAGCCCCAGCATTTT; CDR3aa: CASSDLSSNQPQHF
abundance: -; v_gene: TRBV7-3; j_gene: TRBJ2-3; d_gene: TRBD1; CDR3nt: TGTGCCAGCAGCTCCGGGACAGGGGGAGATACGCAGTATTTT; CDR3aa: CASSSGTGGDTQYF
abundance: -; v_gene: TRBV6-1; j_gene: TRBJ1-6; d_gene: -; CDR3nt: TGTGCCAGCAGTGAAATTGGGGGAGGTAATTCACCCCTCCACTTT; CDR3aa: CASSEIGGGNSPLHF
abundance: -; v_gene: TRBV6-1; j_gene: TRBJ2-3; d_gene: TRBD1; CDR3nt: TGTGCCAGCAGTTCGGGACAGGGGCTCACAGATACGCAGTATTTT; CDR3aa: CASSSGQGLTDTQYF
abundance: -; v_gene: TRBV19; j_gene: TRBJ1-1; d_gene: -; CDR3nt: TGTGCCAGTAGTCCCACCCCCGGGGGGAGCGGTGAAGCTTTCTTT; CDR3aa: CASSPTPGGSGEAFF
abundance: once; v_gene: TRBV28; j_gene: TRBJ2-7; d_gene: -; CDR3nt: TGTGCCAGCAGGGGGGCCGGGGAGGGAACCTACGAGCAGTACTTC; CDR3aa: CASRGAGEGTYEQYF
abundance: -; v_gene: TRBV5-1; j_gene: TRBJ1-5; d_gene: -; CDR3nt: TGCGCCAGCAGCTTGACAGGGTCGGATCAGCCCCAGCATTTT; CDR3aa: CASSLTGSDQPQHF
abundance: few; v_gene: TRBV19; j_gene: TRBJ1-1; d_gene: TRBD1; CDR3nt: TGTGCCAGTAGTACCCAACAGGGGACTGAAGCTTTCTTT; CDR3aa: CASSTQQGTEAFF
abundance: -; v_gene: TRBV9; j_gene: TRBJ2-7; d_gene: -; CDR3nt: TGTGCCAGCAGCCCCCAGGGCTACGAGCAGTACTTC; CDR3aa: CASSPQGYEQYF
abundance: once; v_gene: TRBV30; j_gene: TRBJ1-2; d_gene: -; CDR3nt: TGTGCCTGGACTTATGACGGAGAAGGCTACACCTTC; CDR3aa: CAWTYDGEGYTF
abundance: -; v_gene: TRBV28; j_gene: TRBJ2-7; d_gene: -; CDR3nt: TGTGCCAGCAGTTCCCAAAACGGGCAGGGAGGCGAGCAGTACTTC; CDR3aa: CASSSQNGQGGEQYF
abundance: -; v_gene: TRBV30; j_gene: TRBJ1-1; d_gene: -; CDR3nt: TGTGCCTGGATACGAAGGGCCGGGATCACTGAAGCTTTCTTT; CDR3aa: CAWIRRAGITEAFF
abundance: -; v_gene: TRBV5-1; j_gene: TRBJ2-2; d_gene: -; CDR3nt: TGCGCCAGCAGCGTCGGTACAGAGAACACCGGGGAGCTGTTTTTT; CDR3aa: CASSVGTENTGELFF
abundance: -; v_gene: TRBV27; j_gene: TRBJ1-1; d_gene: -; CDR3nt: TGTGCCAGCAAGCGGGGGATTCGCACTGAAGCTTTCTTT; CDR3aa: CASKRGIRTEAFF
abundance: -; v_gene: TRBV29-1; j_gene: TRBJ2-1; d_gene: -; CDR3nt: TGCAGCGTTTCCAAGGGGGGGGGTTCCTACAATGAGCAGTTCTTC; CDR3aa: CSVSKGGGSYNEQFF
abundance: -; v_gene: TRBV5-5; j_gene: TRBJ2-7; d_gene: TRBD1; CDR3nt: TGTGCCAGCAGCTTAGTTGGACAGGACTACGAGCAGTACTTC; CDR3aa: CASSLVGQDYEQYF
abundance: -; v_gene: TRBV10-3; j_gene: TRBJ1-2; d_gene: TRBD1; CDR3nt: TGTGCCATCAGTGAAGTGAAAGGGGACAGCCACTTC; CDR3aa: CAISEVKGDSHF
abundance: -; v_gene: TRBV19; j_gene: TRBJ2-5; d_gene: -; CDR3nt: TGTGCCAGTAGTATAGCGGGGCAAGAGACCCAGTACTTC; CDR3aa: CASSIAGQETQYF